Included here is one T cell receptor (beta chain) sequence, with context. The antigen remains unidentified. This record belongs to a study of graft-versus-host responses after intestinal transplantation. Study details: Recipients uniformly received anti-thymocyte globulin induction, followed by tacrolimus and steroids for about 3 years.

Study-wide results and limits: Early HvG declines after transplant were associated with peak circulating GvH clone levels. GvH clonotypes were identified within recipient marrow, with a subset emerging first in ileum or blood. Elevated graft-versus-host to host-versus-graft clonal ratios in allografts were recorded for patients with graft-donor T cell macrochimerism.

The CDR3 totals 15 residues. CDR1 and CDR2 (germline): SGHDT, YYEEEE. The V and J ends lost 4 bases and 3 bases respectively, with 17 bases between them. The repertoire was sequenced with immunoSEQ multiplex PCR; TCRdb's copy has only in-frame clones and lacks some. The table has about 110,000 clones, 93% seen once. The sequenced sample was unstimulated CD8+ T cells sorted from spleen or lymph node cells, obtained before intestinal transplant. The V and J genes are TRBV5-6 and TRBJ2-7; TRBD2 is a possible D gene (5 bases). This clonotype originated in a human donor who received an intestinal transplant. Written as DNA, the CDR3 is TGTGCCAGCAGCCTCCCCCCCGGGGAAGACTACGAGCAGTACTTC. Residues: CASSLPPGEDYEQYF.